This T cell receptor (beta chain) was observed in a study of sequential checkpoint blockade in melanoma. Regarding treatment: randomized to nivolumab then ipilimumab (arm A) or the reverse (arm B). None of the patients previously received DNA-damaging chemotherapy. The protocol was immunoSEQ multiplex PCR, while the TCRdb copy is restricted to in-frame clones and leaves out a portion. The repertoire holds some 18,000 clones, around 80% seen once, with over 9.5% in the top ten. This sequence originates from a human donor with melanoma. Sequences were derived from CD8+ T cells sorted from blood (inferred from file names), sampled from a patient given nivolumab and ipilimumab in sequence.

CDR3 amino acids: CASSLTGLAYEQYF. The CDR3 DNA sequence: TGTGCCAGCAGTTTAACAGGTCTAGCCTACGAGCAGTACTTC. The rearrangement joins TRBV28 to TRBJ2-7; D is possibly TRBD1 (5 bases). Trimming took off 2 bases at V and 2 bases at J, with 10 bases between the two ends. This CDR3 is 14 amino acids long. Germline CDR1 MDHEN, CDR2 SYDVKM.